This T cell receptor (beta chain) was sequenced during a study of human T cells and chemical hapten exposure (dated by TCRdb to about 2021). Some background on the complete study: For sensitization, 2% DPC in acetone was applied to an approximately 2 cm by approximately 2 cm area of upper inner arm skin. Blood samples were taken from patients before sensitization (week 0) and then at 2, 6 and about 24 weeks after DPC sensitization. Libraries were combined into a pool for sequencing, and differences in TCR yield between samples came mainly from small differences in library volumes within the pool. Throughout the study period of approximately 23 weeks, patients also received therapeutic DPC doses to the scalp every week. The study tracked peripheral blood TCR repertoire changes in vivo during primary and secondary sensitization to the hapten diphenylcyclopropenone (DPC) in alopecia patients. The patient cohort, mostly female, included alopecia areata with under or over 50% scalp involvement, alopecia totalis and alopecia universalis. Patch tests used Finn chambers with 0.01% DPC on the upper back, scored after 6 days by International Contact Dermatitis Research Group standards. Blood for TCR sequencing was provided by twenty-nine alopecia patients at one to four time points (pre-sensitization, 2, 6 and 24 weeks). General conclusions and limits of the study: Expanded TCRs formed significantly more large CDR3 similarity clusters than pre-sensitization or healthy control sets, consistent with antigen-driven responses. Because every patient had alopecia, a presumed autoimmune disease, the patients' immune response might differ from that of healthy individuals. A positive correlation was found between the number of PT1 expanded TCRs and patch test score, with significance reached at thresholds 8, 16 and 32 but not 4. No change with DPC sensitization was found in the number of TCRs above 1 in 1000 frequency, and no evidence of global repertoire structure alterations was found. Repeated subsampling changed both the strength of the expansion versus patch-test correlation and the threshold at which that correlation became significant.

The time point label of this sample denotes: patch test 1, 2 weeks after DPC sensitization. Reading the label with the study, this specimen's treatment or condition is: therapeutic diphenylcyclopropenone sensitization with weekly scalp DPC. Blood at each patch-test visit was drawn before the patch test was applied. Eligible patients were aged 18 to 70, diagnosed with alopecia, deemed suitable for DPC therapy, and excluded if pregnant. Unfractionated whole blood was collected in Tempus Blood RNA tubes, and total RNA was extracted from that blood. The sample holds many counts of this clonotype. Its specific antigen is unknown. Base quality data are lacking; no much larger clone is found one base away. Counted from cysteine to phenylalanine, this CDR3 has 12 amino acids. The sequence is cut down to CDR3 DNA, 36 bases in frame from base 1. V is cut by 4 bases and J by 5 bases, and the space between the germline ends is 10 bases. From a lookup of the germline V gene, CDR1 and CDR2 are SQVTM and ANQGSEA.

The library was generated by RACE. These reads were obtained on a NextSeq 500. During library preparation, unique molecular identifiers were attached to individual cDNA molecules so that TCRs could be counted in a quantitative, reproducible way. For every blood RNA sample, sequencing covered both the TCR alpha and TCR beta chains. As for how the authors treated the data: The median number of TCRs per sample was 90,000 to 100,000, ranging from roughly 20,000 to 700,000. The Decombinator software suite was used to annotate the V, J and CDR3 of the TCR reads. For the PS versus PT1 abundance plots, all samples were subsampled to the same number of TCRs (28,000). TCRs were defined as expanded if absent before sensitization and observed at least eight times at the 2-week time point. TCRdb itself trimmed the public reads at Q25 with fastp, ran MiXCR and retained productive beta chains. All rows with the same CDR3 protein become a single entry with the most common DNA and genes. TCRdb's processing, not the authors' own work, is the source of the V and J calls. The table for this sample lists about 340,000 distinct CDR3 sequences; around 7% of them were counted only once. 8% to 9% of the sample is held by the ten biggest clonotypes.

The specimen comprised whole blood, sampled in connection with sensitization to the hapten diphenylcyclopropenone (DPC). The chain links TRBV29-1 with TRBJ2-3, with an unclear D gene assignment. This clonotype was obtained from a woman between 18 and 29 years old with alopecia areata. Some clones in this sample may be carry-over from other donors' samples. Here the CDR3 is given as CSVGTRLDTQYF. The sequence in DNA is TGCAGCGTTGGGACCCGCTTAGATACGCAGTATTTT.